A single sample is the source of the 25 T cell receptor beta chains below, sequenced in a study of vaccination and CD4 T cells after COVID-19. The sample's treatment: approximately 9-day PBMC culture with coronavirus spike peptide pools or control peptides (ViraFEST assay). Cultured CD4+ T-cell DNA underwent Oncomine TCR Beta short-read sequencing. TCRdb analysed the PCR reads with MiXCR anew, one entry per CDR3 protein. The profile covers some 10,000 distinct CDR3 sequences, with roughly a fifth appearing a single time and 9% to 15% taken by the ten largest. The antigens for these receptors are not known. The sample here was CD4+ T cells from blood, cultured in vitro, taken after SARS-CoV-2 vaccination. These TCRs come from a human donor who had recovered from COVID-19.

This clonotype is large within its sample. The chain links TRBV7-2 to TRBJ1-2, with D maybe TRBD1 (5 bases). Germline V CDR1 and CDR2: SGHTA, FQGNSA. This CDR3 has 12 residues. V was trimmed by 5 bases and J by 7 bases, leaving 11 bases between them. CDR3 loop: CASSALGVGYTF. The CDR3 DNA sequence: TGTGCCAGCAGCGCCTTGGGGGTTGGCTACACCTTC.

This clonotype was detected only a few times. CDR3 nucleotide sequence: TGTGCCACCATTGGGACGGTTTACAATGAGCAGTTCTTC. This codes for CATIGTVYNEQFF. The rearrangement links TRBV6-1 to TRBJ2-1; D possibly uses TRBD1 or TRBD2 (5 bases each). The CDR3 consists of 13 residues. V was shortened by 10 bases and J by 4 bases, with 14 bases between the two germline ends. Germline-derived CDR1 and CDR2 are MNHNS and SASEGT.

The rearrangement uses TRBV20-1 and TRBJ1-3; D gene ambiguous. CDR3 length: 14 amino acids. CDR1 is DFQATT, CDR2 SNEGSKA, per germline (reference sequence). Trimming removed 3 bases at V and 1 base at J, with 10 bases between. The CDR3 region is CSASDRRSGNTIYF. The CDR3 DNA reads TGCAGTGCTAGCGACCGAAGATCTGGAAACACCATATATTTT.

This clonotype was seen more than once but under ten times. The chain carries TRBV20-1 and TRBJ2-5, with D maybe TRBD1 (5 bases). The germline V gene encodes CDR1 DFQATT and CDR2 SNEGSKA (reference sequence). V shed 4 bases and J shed 2 bases, with 14 bases lying between them. The CDR3 has 14 residues. The CDR3 sequence is CSAIYRKMQETQYF. CDR3 sequence (DNA): TGCAGTGCTATATACAGGAAAATGCAAGAGACCCAGTACTTC.

This clonotype was counted between two and nine times. The chain uses TRBV24-1 and TRBJ2-1; D ambiguous. V gave up 0 bases and J gave up 13 bases, with 6 bases separating them. This CDR3 contains 11 residues. Germline-derived CDR1 and CDR2 are KGHDR and SFDVKD. CDR3 loop: CATSDLRRQFF. CDR3 nucleotides: TGTGCCACCAGTGATTTGCGTCGTCAGTTCTTC.

The V gene is TRBV11-3, the J gene TRBJ2-1; 12 positions match TRBD2. The V gene's germline CDR1 is SGHNT and CDR2 YENEEA. The CDR3 length is 16 residues. The J segment lost 7 bases and the V segment lost 4 bases, leaving 8 bases of the junction unmatched. The CDR3 DNA sequence: TGTGCCAGCAGCTCCCTAGGGACTAGCGGGCAGAATGAGCAGTTCTTC. Translating gives CASSSLGTSGQNEQFF.

There are a few counts of this clonotype. This chain links TRBV25-1 with TRBJ1-4; D gene ambiguous. The CDR3 is made up of 14 amino acids. V lost 8 bases, J lost 7 bases, and 17 bases lay in between. Germline V gene data show CDR1 as MGHDK and CDR2 as SYGVNS. CDR3 DNA: TGTGCCAGCTCTGGAGGCGTGTTGGTTGAAAAACTGTTTTTT. Residues: CASSGGVLVEKLFF.

This clonotype was counted a few times. This rearrangement joins TRBV7-2 to TRBJ2-2; weak D call: TRBD2 (5 bases). Germline V gene sequence: CDR1 SGHTA, CDR2 FQGNSA. CDR3 length equals 16 residues. The V and J ends lost 2 bases and 1 base respectively, with 11 bases between them. For the CDR3, the DNA is TGTGCCAGCAGCTTATTCAGCGGCGGGAACACCGGGGAGCTGTTTTTT. Translated, it gives CASSLFSGGNTGELFF.

This clonotype was seen only a few times. The chain couples TRBV5-1 to TRBJ1-2; D is perhaps TRBD1 (5 bases). The CDR3 runs to 14 residues. The V end was cut by 4 bases, the J end by 4 bases, with 14 bases between. Germline V CDR1 and CDR2: SGHRS, YFSETQ. CDR3 amino acids: CASSPQGQSYGYTF. The CDR3 bases are TGCGCCAGCAGCCCTCAGGGCCAGAGCTATGGCTACACCTTC.

This clonotype has just one count. The rearrangement joins TRBV5-4 to TRBJ2-3, with 7 bases aligning to TRBD2. The germline CDR1 and CDR2 sequences are SGHNT and YYREEE (reference sequence). The CDR3 has 16 residues. With 3 bases clipped from V and 0 bases from J, the junction kept 7 bases outside the gene matches. CDR3 amino acids: CASSSRDYLSTDTQYF. The DNA for the CDR3 is TGTGCCAGCAGCTCCCGGGACTACTTAAGCACAGATACGCAGTATTTT.

The chain couples TRBV28 to TRBJ1-5; D perhaps matches TRBD1 (5 bases). Trimming took off 6 bases at V and 4 bases at J, with 19 bases between the two ends. Germline V gene lookup returns CDR1 MDHEN and CDR2 SYDVKM. The CDR3 totals 16 residues. DNA of the CDR3: TGTGCCAGCAGCCGAAATCACCATAAGGGGAATCAGCCCCAGCATTTT. Amino acids: CASSRNHHKGNQPQHF.

In its sample, this clonotype ranks as medium-sized. The J gene is TRBJ2-5, the V gene TRBV20-1; possible D gene TRBD2, 5 bases. The germline gives CDR1 DFQATT, CDR2 SNEGSKA (reference sequence). The CDR3 has 14 amino acids. Here the CDR3 reads CSSPEARRVETQYF. CDR3 coding DNA: TGCAGCTCCCCGGAGGCCAGACGGGTAGAGACCCAGTACTTC.

This chain uses TRBV6-5 with TRBJ1-1; D is ambiguous. Trimming shortened V by 2 bases and J by 2 bases, and 6 bases separated the two germline ends. CDR3 length equals 13 residues. Germline CDR1 and CDR2: MNHEY and SVGAGI. CDR3 in amino acids: CASSYTRNTEAFF. The CDR3 DNA reads TGTGCCAGCAGTTACACCAGAAACACTGAAGCTTTCTTT.

Within the sample, this clonotype is medium-sized. V gene TRBV20-1 combines with J gene TRBJ1-2, with D unclear. The germline V gene encodes CDR1 DFQATT and CDR2 SNEGSKA (reference sequence). The CDR3 contains 14 residues. V was trimmed by 6 bases and J by 1 base, leaving 15 bases between them. The chain's CDR3 is CSAAPGLDNYGYTF. The CDR3 DNA follows: TGCAGTGCAGCCCCCGGACTCGATAACTATGGCTACACCTTC.

The chain joins TRBV6-1 to TRBJ1-1; a weak D match, TRBD1 (6 bases). The CDR3 has 15 amino acids. Per the germline V gene, CDR1 is MNHNS and CDR2 is SASEGT. Trimming left V 4 bases short and J 3 bases short, with 15 bases between. The CDR3 reads CASSGVGGRDTEAFF. DNA for the CDR3: TGTGCCAGCAGTGGGGTCGGGGGGCGGGACACTGAAGCTTTCTTT.

This clonotype appeared a few times. The chain employs TRBV15 and TRBJ2-1; D call uncertain. Germline CDR1 is LNHNV and CDR2 is YYDKDF (reference sequence). V shed 0 bases and J shed 6 bases, with 9 bases lying between them. The CDR3 length is 14 residues. In nucleotides, the CDR3 is TGTGCCACCAGCAGAGATCGCGACCTCAATGAGCAGTTCTTC. It translates to CATSRDRDLNEQFF.

This clonotype was found a few times. V and J are TRBV19 and TRBJ1-1; no reliable D call. The CDR3 length is 13 residues. The germline gives CDR1 LNHDA, CDR2 SQIVND (reference sequence). With 7 bases removed from V and 5 bases from J, the gap between germline ends came to 14 bases. The CDR3 reads CASTRPQRTEAFF. DNA of the CDR3: TGTGCCAGTACCCGTCCCCAGCGGACTGAAGCTTTCTTT.

J is TRBJ2-7 and V is TRBV12-3 or TRBV12-4, with 7 bases identical to TRBD1. V trimming: 5 bases; J trimming: 0 bases; junction bases outside the gene matches: 7. The CDR3 runs to 15 residues. CDR3 coding DNA: TGTGCCAGCAGTGTCCGGACAGGCTCCTCCTACGAGCAGTACTTC. Its translation: CASSVRTGSSYEQYF.

This clonotype was seen only a few times. V is TRBV24-1 and J is TRBJ1-3, with D unresolved. CDR1 and CDR2 from the germline V gene are KGHDR and SFDVKD. V was trimmed by 5 bases and J by 5 bases, leaving 6 bases between them. CDR3 length equals 12 residues. The CDR3 reads CATSGGRNTIYF. The DNA of the CDR3 is TGTGCCACCAGTGGAGGGAGAAACACCATATATTTT.

The chain recombines TRBV20-1 with TRBJ2-3, with 12 bases identical to TRBD2. Trimming cost V 3 bases and J 7 bases; bases outside gene matches: 8. The CDR3 runs to 15 residues. Germline CDR1 and CDR2: DFQATT and SNEGSKA (reference sequence). The CDR3 spells CSARTLAGGPNTQYF. CDR3 in DNA: TGCAGTGCTAGGACCCTAGCGGGAGGGCCTAATACGCAGTATTTT.

The chain joins TRBV6-2 or TRBV6-3 to TRBJ2-2; TRBD1 agrees at 9 bases. The CDR3 has 15 residues. Germline CDR1 MNHEY, CDR2 SVGEGT. V trimming: 6 bases; J trimming: 6 bases; junction bases outside the gene matches: 8. The CDR3 sequence: CASRTGGKVPGELFF. The CDR3 coding sequence is TGTGCCAGCAGGACAGGGGGGAAGGTCCCCGGGGAGCTGTTTTTT.

This clonotype turned up a few times. V is TRBV6-2 or TRBV6-3 and J is TRBJ2-2; D is possibly TRBD1 (7 bases). This CDR3 is 15 amino acids long. Germline CDR1 MNHEY, CDR2 SVGEGT. The germline V and J ends were trimmed by 8 bases and 4 bases, with 17 bases remaining between them. The CDR3, as DNA: TGTGCCAGCCGAGGGGGCGGGATTTTCACCGGGGAGCTGTTTTTT. Encoded protein: CASRGGGIFTGELFF.

The genes are TRBV4-3 and TRBJ2-3; 10 nucleotides agree with TRBD2. The V gene end was trimmed by 0 bases and the J gene end by 4 bases; junction bases not matched to a gene: 7. CDR3 size: 17 residues. CDR1 and CDR2 from the germline V gene are LGHNA and YSLEER. CDR3 protein: CASSQEPGLATADTQYF. In DNA form, the CDR3 reads TGCGCCAGCAGCCAAGAGCCGGGACTAGCGACGGCAGATACGCAGTATTTT.

This clonotype was observed a few times. This rearrangement joins TRBV6-5 to TRBJ2-7, with 9 bases matching TRBD1. Germline V gene data show CDR1 as MNHEY and CDR2 as SVGAGI. The CDR3 contains 14 residues. V lost 0 bases and J lost 5; bases outside the gene matches: 2. Here the CDR3 reads CASSYSWTGDEQYF. CDR3 bases: TGTGCCAGCAGTTACTCATGGACAGGGGACGAGCAGTACTTC.

The chain employs TRBV28 and TRBJ2-7, with D tentatively TRBD2 (5 bases). Trimming pared 5 bases from V and 4 bases from J, leaving 12 bases between. CDR1 MDHEN and CDR2 SYDVKM come from the germline V gene. This CDR3 has 13 amino acids. The CDR3 coding sequence is TGTGCCAGCAGTCGCCTCGGGGTGTACGAGCAGTACTTC. This translates into CASSRLGVYEQYF.